Listed here are 7 T cell receptor beta chains from one sample, sequenced in a study of blood T cell repertoires in COVID-19. Using immunoSEQ multiplex PCR, the repertoire was profiled, and TCRdb retains in-frame clones only, with some absent. The sample yields around 200,000 clones, about 90% seen once. Sequencing was carried out using PBMCs or T cells enriched from blood (not recorded which). The receptors stem from a woman in her fifties or sixties in a cohort exposed to, infected with or recovered from COVID-19 (not recorded which).

This chain connects TRBV4-2 to TRBJ2-2; D not resolved. CDR3 length: 15 amino acids. CDR1 LGHNA and CDR2 YNFKEQ come from the germline V gene. The germline V and J ends were trimmed by 0 bases and 2 bases, with 7 bases remaining between them. CDR3: CASSQDWANTGELFF. CDR3 nucleotide sequence: TGTGCCAGCAGCCAAGATTGGGCTAACACCGGGGAGCTGTTTTTT.

This clone was counted between two and nine times. This chain joins TRBV3-1 (or the pseudogene TRBV3-2) and TRBJ2-1; 11 nucleotides match TRBD2. Losses at the gene ends were 0 bases for V and 6 bases for J; bases not matched to a gene: 10. CDR1 LGHDT and CDR2 YNNKEL come from the germline V gene (reference sequence). The CDR3 runs to 18 residues. CDR3 sequence reads: CASSQERLLAGGPNEQFF. Written as DNA, the CDR3 is TGTGCCAGCAGCCAAGAAAGGCTTTTAGCGGGGGGGCCCAATGAGCAGTTCTTC.

This sequence joins TRBV19 and TRBJ1-5; D perhaps matches TRBD1 (5 bases). The germline V gene has CDR1 LNHDA and CDR2 SQIVND (reference sequence). The V end lost 1 base, the J end lost 7 bases, and 11 bases lay between the germline ends. The CDR3 has 14 residues. CDR3 in amino acids: CASSIAGGWQPQHF. In DNA form, the CDR3 reads TGTGCCAGTAGTATAGCCGGGGGATGGCAGCCCCAGCATTTT.

This rearrangement joins TRBV5-4 to TRBJ2-1; D may be TRBD2 (6 bases). CDR3 length equals 14 residues. CDR1 and CDR2 from the germline V gene are SGHNT and YYREEE (reference sequence). V lost 4 bases, J lost 12 bases, and 20 bases lay in between. The CDR3 DNA follows: TGTGCCAGCAGCCTCCCCCAGGTCACGCGGGGGCAGTTCTTC. This sequence encodes CASSLPQVTRGQFF.

V and J are TRBV12-3 or TRBV12-4 and TRBJ1-5; D is unclear. V lost 1 base and J lost 6, with 4 bases in between. The CDR3 has 12 residues. CDR3: CASSLGGQPQHF. The CDR3 DNA sequence: TGTGCCAGCAGTTTAGGCGGTCAGCCCCAGCATTTT.

The rearrangement links TRBV6-5 to TRBJ1-6; 10 bases fit TRBD1. Germline CDR1 MNHEY, CDR2 SVGAGI. The CDR3 runs 15 residues. V gave up 0 bases and J gave up 9 bases; unmatched junction bases: 2. The CDR3: CASSYSGQGSSPLHF. The CDR3 nucleotides are TGTGCCAGCAGTTACTCGGGACAGGGGAGTTCACCCCTCCACTTT.

V is TRBV30 and J is TRBJ2-4, with D perhaps matching TRBD1 (5 bases). Trimming cost V 3 bases and J 1 base, with 13 bases left between them. Germline V lookup: CDR1 GTSNPN, CDR2 SVGIG (reference sequence). This CDR3 has 15 residues. The CDR3, as DNA: TGTGCCTGGAGCGCCAGGGTGTATGCCAAAAACATTCAGTACTTC. It yields the protein CAWSARVYAKNIQYF.